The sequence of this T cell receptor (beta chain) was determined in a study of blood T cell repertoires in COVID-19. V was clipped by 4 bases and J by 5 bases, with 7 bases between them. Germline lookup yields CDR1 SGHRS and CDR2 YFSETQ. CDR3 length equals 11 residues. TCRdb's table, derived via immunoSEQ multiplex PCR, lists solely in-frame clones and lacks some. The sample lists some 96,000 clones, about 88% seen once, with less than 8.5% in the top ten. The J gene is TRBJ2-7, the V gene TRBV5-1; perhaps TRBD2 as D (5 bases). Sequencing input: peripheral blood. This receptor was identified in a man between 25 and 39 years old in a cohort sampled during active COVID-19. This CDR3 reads CASSPGNEQYF. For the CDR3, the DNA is TGCGCCAGCAGCCCGGGGAACGAGCAGTACTTC. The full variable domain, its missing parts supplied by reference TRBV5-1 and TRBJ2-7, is KAGVTQTPRYLIKTRGQQVTLSCSPISGHRSVSWYQQTPGQGLQFLFEYFSETQRNKGNFPGRFSGRQFSNSRSEMNVSTLELGDSALYLCASSPGNEQYFGPGTRLTVT.